This T cell receptor (beta chain) was retrieved from a study of breast tumors, draining lymph nodes, adjacent tissues. Study-wide points: Tumor repertoires ranked between lymph nodes and nontumor tissue in diversity, with V and J gene preferences. Tumor and nontumor repertoires were significantly more similar in luminal-like than in basal-like breast cancer.

CDR3 length: 13 residues. V was clipped by 5 bases and J by 6 bases, with 11 bases between them. CDR1 is LNHNV, CDR2 YYDKDF, per germline (reference sequence). This clonotype has at least ten counts. Its target is unknown. TCRdb re-derived calls from the multiplex PCR reads in MiXCR, one entry per CDR3 protein. The data hold tens of thousands of distinct CDR3 sequences, with under 30% observed a single time. The sample comprised breast tumor tissue. J is TRBJ2-1 and V is TRBV15; D is perhaps TRBD2 (5 bases). The sequence came from a female donor with breast cancer. Some clones in this sample may be carry-over from other donors' samples. The CDR3 sequence: CATSRGQFNEQFF. The CDR3 DNA reads TGTGCCACCAGCCGGGGTCAGTTCAATGAGCAGTTCTTC.